The entry that follows covers one TCR beta chain sequence. The data stem from a study of blood T cell repertoires in COVID-19. Between the trimmed V and J ends, which lost 0 bases and 0 bases, there was a span of 12 bases. The CDR3 totals 17 residues. CDR1 is MGHRA and CDR2 is YSYEKL in the germline V gene. Repertoires were generated with immunoSEQ multiplex PCR, while TCRdb's copy carries only in-frame clones and drops some. The repertoire consists of over 60,000 clones, with more than 75% occurring once and the leading ten covering about 11%. The receptor was derived from a man in his 70s with active or convalescent COVID-19. Sequencing was performed on peripheral blood. This chain uses TRBV4-1 with TRBJ1-3, with D perhaps TRBD1 (5 bases). In DNA form, the CDR3 reads TGCGCCAGCAGCCAAGATAAGGCAGGGAACTCTGGAAACACCATATATTTT. Protein product: CASSQDKAGNSGNTIYF.